A selection of T cell receptor beta chains follows, all from one sample in a study of naive and memory T cell subsets. TCRdb reanalysed the UMI-ligation and nested PCR reads using MiXCR and keeps one entry per CDR3 protein. The sample yields around 30,000 distinct CDR3 sequences, about 18% seen once. Sample: effector memory CD4+ T cells from blood. These TCRs come from a human donor in good health. Both conserved end residues are part of each CDR3. Each record gives: J gene, D gene, clone size, V gene, CDR3 DNA, CDR3 protein. The D gene is left open where the match is weak. A clone size is listed for some rows: how often the clone was seen (once, few, many), or a class if it is expanded.

TRBJ2-7 | NA | few | TRBV19 | TGTGCCAGTAGTATAGTAGGTGGGACCTACGAGCAGTACTTC | CASSIVGGTYEQYF
TRBJ2-7 | NA | NA | TRBV28 | TGTGCCAGCAGTTCACCCCCCTTTAACGAGCAGTACTTC | CASSSPPFNEQYF
TRBJ2-7 | NA | few | TRBV5-1 | TGCGCCAGCAGCTTGGTTCCAGGCCCCTACGAGCAGTACTTC | CASSLVPGPYEQYF
TRBJ2-7 | NA | NA | TRBV11-2 | TGTGCCAGCAGCCTGGACCCAGGGTTTACCGAGCAGTACTTC | CASSLDPGFTEQYF
TRBJ1-4 | NA | NA | TRBV27 | TGTGCCAGCAGTTTACAAGGGTATAATGAAAAACTGTTTTTT | CASSLQGYNEKLFF
TRBJ2-2 | NA | few | TRBV11-2 | TGTGCCAGCAGCCCCCGGGGCTACTCCACCGGGGAGCTGTTTTTT | CASSPRGYSTGELFF
TRBJ1-6 | NA | many | TRBV12-3/TRBV12-4 | TGTGCCAGCAGTTTAAACGTTTATAATTCACCCCTCCACTTT | CASSLNVYNSPLHF
TRBJ2-1 | TRBD1 | NA | TRBV15 | TGTGCCACCAGCAGAGCCGGACAGGGGGCAGGTGAGCAGTTCTTC | CATSRAGQGAGEQFF
TRBJ1-6 | NA | few | TRBV6-1 | TGTGCCAGCAGTGAATCTGACAGCCAGCGGTATAATTCACCCCTCCACTTT | CASSESDSQRYNSPLHF
TRBJ1-4 | NA | few | TRBV5-4 | TGTGCCAGCAGCGCGCAGGGGAAATTGACTAATGAAAAACTGTTTTTT | CASSAQGKLTNEKLFF
TRBJ2-7 | TRBD1 | NA | TRBV28 | TGTGCCAGCAGAGGGACAGGGGGTTCCTACGAGCAGTACTTC | CASRGTGGSYEQYF
TRBJ2-3 | NA | many | TRBV29-1 | TGCAGCGTTGTTGGAACTAGCAACACAGATACGCAGTATTTT | CSVVGTSNTDTQYF
TRBJ1-6 | NA | many | TRBV5-4 | TGTGCCAGCAGCCAGGACCGGGCCTCACCCCTCCACTTT | CASSQDRASPLHF
TRBJ1-6 | NA | medium-sized | TRBV12-3/TRBV12-4 | TGTGCCAGCAGTCAACAGACAGGAGGATATAATTCACCCCTCCACTTT | CASSQQTGGYNSPLHF
TRBJ2-3 | NA | many | TRBV28 | TGTGCCAGCAGTTTATGGGGGATCGCCACAGATACGCAGTATTTT | CASSLWGIATDTQYF
TRBJ1-2 | NA | many | TRBV30 | TGTGCCTGGAGTGTGTCGGGAGTTCACTATGGCTACACCTTC | CAWSVSGVHYGYTF
TRBJ2-3 | TRBD1 | few | TRBV5-1 | TGCGCCAGCAGCCCCGGGACAGGGGGTTTAGGTACGCAGTATTTT | CASSPGTGGLGTQYF
TRBJ1-4 | TRBD1 | NA | TRBV3-1 | TGTGCCAGCAGCCGCGGACAGGGGGAGTCAACTAATGAAAAACTGTTTTTT | CASSRGQGESTNEKLFF
TRBJ2-1 | TRBD2 | NA | TRBV7-2 | TGTGCCAGCAGCACCGGACTAGTAGATGAGCAGTTCTTC | CASSTGLVDEQFF
TRBJ1-1 | NA | NA | TRBV6-5 | TGTGCCAGCAGTTACTCGGCTCTTCTGGCCACTGAAGCTTTCTTT | CASSYSALLATEAFF
TRBJ2-7 | NA | NA | TRBV5-5 | TGTGCCAGCAGCTTCGGCAGGCGGTACGAGCAGTACTTC | CASSFGRRYEQYF
TRBJ1-4 | NA | few | TRBV18 | TGTGCCAGCTCACCATTCGGGGGTGAAAAACTGTTTTTT | CASSPFGGEKLFF
TRBJ1-5 | TRBD1 | NA | TRBV20-1 | TGCAGTGCTAGAGACAGACAGGGTCAGCCCCAGCATTTT | CSARDRQGQPQHF
TRBJ1-3 | NA | few | TRBV30 | TGTGCCTGGATGCATCGGTTCTCTGGAAACACCATATATTTT | CAWMHRFSGNTIYF
TRBJ1-1 | NA | few | TRBV20-1 | TGCAGTGCTAGACAGAACACTGAAGCTTTCTTT | CSARQNTEAFF
TRBJ2-1 | NA | NA | TRBV19 | TGTGCCAGTACCGTCGGGGGATTTAGTGTGAAAAATGAGCAGTTCTTC | CASTVGGFSVKNEQFF
TRBJ1-5 | NA | NA | TRBV12-5 | TGTGCTAGTGGTCCCGACGGATTTAATCAGCCCCAGCATTTT | CASGPDGFNQPQHF
TRBJ1-4 | NA | many | TRBV5-1 | TGCGCCAGCAGCGACATAGGCGGGCTAGGCGAAAAACTGTTTTTT | CASSDIGGLGEKLFF
TRBJ1-4 | NA | many | TRBV4-1 | TGCGCCAGCAGCCAAGGGACGGCCGGTATTAATGAAAAACTGTTTTTT | CASSQGTAGINEKLFF
TRBJ2-1 | NA | few | TRBV7-9 | TGTGCCAGCAGCTTAGAGCGCTGGATGCAGTTCTTC | CASSLERWMQFF
TRBJ1-1 | TRBD1 | NA | TRBV10-3 | TGTGCCATCAGTGGAGACAGGGGTCCGTACACTGAAGCTTTCTTT | CAISGDRGPYTEAFF
TRBJ2-1 | TRBD1 | few | TRBV28 | TGTGCCAGCAGTCTAGGACAGGGGAATGAGCAGTTCTTC | CASSLGQGNEQFF
TRBJ2-5 | TRBD1 | NA | TRBV20-1 | TGCAGTGTGGTGAGGAGGGACAGGGGAGTGCGGGAGACCCAGTACTTC | CSVVRRDRGVRETQYF
TRBJ2-1 | NA | few | TRBV3-1 | TGTGCCAGCAGCCAAGGGAGCACTATTCACAATGAGCAGTTCTTC | CASSQGSTIHNEQFF
TRBJ2-5 | TRBD1 | few | TRBV12-3/TRBV12-4 | TGTGCCAGCAGCCCTGGGCCGGGACAGGGGAGAAAGACCCAGTACTTC | CASSPGPGQGRKTQYF
TRBJ2-7 | NA | NA | TRBV6-5 | TGTGCCAGCAGTCGCTCCGGGGCAGCCCAAGGGGAGTACTTC | CASSRSGAAQGEYF
TRBJ2-2 | TRBD2 | few | TRBV5-1 | TGCGCCAGCAGCCTACTAGCGGGAGGGCACACCGGGGAGCTGTTTTTT | CASSLLAGGHTGELFF
TRBJ2-1 | TRBD1 | NA | TRBV2 | TGTGCCAGCAGTCGCATAGGGACAGGGAGTCATGAGCAGTTCTTC | CASSRIGTGSHEQFF
TRBJ2-7 | NA | many | TRBV7-2 | TGTGCCAGCAGCTCGCGCTGGGGGAACTACGAGCAGTACTTC | CASSSRWGNYEQYF
TRBJ1-5 | NA | NA | TRBV20-1 | TGCAGTGCCCCGGGGCGGACTCATCAGCCCCAGCATTTT | CSAPGRTHQPQHF
TRBJ1-1 | NA | NA | TRBV7-9 | TGTGCCAGCAGCTTAGCGGCACAGGCCGCCACTGAAGCTTTCTTT | CASSLAAQAATEAFF
TRBJ2-5 | NA | NA | TRBV15 | TGTGCCACCAGCAGAGCAGGGACCCAAGAGACCCAGTACTTC | CATSRAGTQETQYF
TRBJ2-5 | NA | few | TRBV6-6 | TGTGCCAGCAGTTATGGGGGGCCCCAAGAGACCCAGTACTTC | CASSYGGPQETQYF
TRBJ2-1 | TRBD2 | medium-sized | TRBV5-4 | TGTGCCAGCAGCTCAATACCGGGACTAGCGGGAGGGCTGCTTTTCAATGAGCAGTTCTTC | CASSSIPGLAGGLLFNEQFF
TRBJ1-1 | NA | NA | TRBV30 | TGTGCCGGAAAAGGGGTGGGGAACACTGAAGCTTTCTTT | CAGKGVGNTEAFF
TRBJ2-7 | NA | many | TRBV20-1 | TGCAGTGCGGGGAGAGCGGGACAGAGCTCCTACGAGCAGTACTTC | CSAGRAGQSSYEQYF
TRBJ1-6 | NA | few | TRBV27 | TGTGCCAGCAGTGGGCGACAGCAATCTCCCCTCCACTTT | CASSGRQQSPLHF